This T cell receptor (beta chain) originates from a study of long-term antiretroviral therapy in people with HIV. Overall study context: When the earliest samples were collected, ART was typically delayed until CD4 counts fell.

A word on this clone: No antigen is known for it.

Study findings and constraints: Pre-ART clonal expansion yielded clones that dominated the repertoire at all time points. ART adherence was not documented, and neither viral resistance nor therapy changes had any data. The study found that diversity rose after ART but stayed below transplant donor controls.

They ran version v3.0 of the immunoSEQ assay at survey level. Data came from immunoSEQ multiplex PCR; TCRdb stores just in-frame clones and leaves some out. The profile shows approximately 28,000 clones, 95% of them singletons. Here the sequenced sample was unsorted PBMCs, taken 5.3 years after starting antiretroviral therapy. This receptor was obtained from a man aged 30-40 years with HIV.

CDR3 nucleotides: TGCGCCAGCAGCCAAGAACGACTCCCCAGGGGAAATTCACCCCTCCACTTT. Protein product: CASSQERLPRGNSPLHF. V gene TRBV4-1 combines with J gene TRBJ1-6; TRBD1 is a possible D gene (6 bases). The V gene's germline CDR1 is MGHRA and CDR2 YSYEKL. Between the trimmed V and J ends, which lost 0 bases and 7 bases, there was a span of 16 bases. This CDR3 has 17 residues.